This T cell receptor (beta chain) was recorded in a study of a mutant IDH1 vaccine in newly diagnosed glioma. TCRdb keeps only in-frame clones here, not all; method: immunoSEQ multiplex PCR. The sample lists about 50,000 clones; approximately 92% were seen once. Note on this clone: Its antigen remains unknown.

Germline V gene sequence: CDR1 MNHEY, CDR2 SMNVEV (reference sequence). The CDR3 spans 13 residues. Trimming took off 6 bases at V and 2 bases at J, with 9 bases between the two ends. The time point was: week 35, safety follow-up. Vaccination used 300 ug of mutant IDH1 20-mer peptide per dose, with topical imiquimod. The source material was PBMCs, sampled from a glioma patient whose treatment included an IDH1 peptide vaccine. The chain combines TRBV27 with TRBJ2-3, with TRBD1 as a possible D gene (7 bases). The receptor was derived from a man aged 50 or older with glioma. The CDR3 coding sequence is TGTGCCAGCAGCAGGGGGGACACAGATACGCAGTATTTT. Its protein is CASSRGDTDTQYF.